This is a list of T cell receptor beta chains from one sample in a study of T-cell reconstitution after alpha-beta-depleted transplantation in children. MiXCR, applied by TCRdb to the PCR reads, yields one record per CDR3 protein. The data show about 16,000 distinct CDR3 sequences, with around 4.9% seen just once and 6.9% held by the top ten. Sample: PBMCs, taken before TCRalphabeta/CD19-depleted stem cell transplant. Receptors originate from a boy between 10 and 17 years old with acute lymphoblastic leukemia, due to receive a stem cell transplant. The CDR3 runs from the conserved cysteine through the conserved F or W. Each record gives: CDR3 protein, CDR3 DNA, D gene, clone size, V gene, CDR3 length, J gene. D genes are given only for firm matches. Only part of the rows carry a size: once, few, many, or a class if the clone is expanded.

CASSLVGQFFSYEQYF | TGTGCCAGCAGCTTAGTGGGACAGTTCTTTAGCTACGAGCAGTACTTC | TRBD1 | many | TRBV7-9 | 16 | TRBJ2-7
CASSHEVESREKLFF | TGTGCCAGCAGCCATGAAGTAGAGTCCAGGGAAAAACTGTTTTTT | NA | many | TRBV5-8 | 15 | TRBJ1-4
CASSFLAGGRYQETQYF | TGTGCCAGCAGCTTCCTAGCGGGGGGACGGTACCAAGAGACCCAGTACTTC | TRBD2 | many | TRBV11-2 | 17 | TRBJ2-5
CSVLSGSGTGELFF | TGCAGCGTTTTATCGGGGAGCGGAACCGGGGAGCTGTTTTTT | NA | many | TRBV29-1 | 14 | TRBJ2-2
CATSRGINYGYTF | TGTGCCACCAGCCGGGGGATAAACTATGGCTACACCTTC | NA | many | TRBV24-1 | 13 | TRBJ1-2
CASSVTWERGSYNEQFF | TGTGCCAGCAGCGTTACGTGGGAGAGGGGCTCCTACAATGAGCAGTTCTTC | NA | many | TRBV9 | 17 | TRBJ2-1
CASREGLAGYNEQFF | TGTGCCAGCAGAGAGGGACTAGCGGGATACAATGAGCAGTTCTTC | TRBD2 | many | TRBV6-1 | 15 | TRBJ2-1
CASRGPAGNTIYF | TGTGCCAGCAGGGGGCCGGCAGGAAACACCATATATTTT | NA | many | TRBV6-4 | 13 | TRBJ1-3
CASSLAHGLVETQYF | TGTGCCAGCAGCTTAGCGCACGGGCTTGTTGAGACCCAGTACTTC | NA | many | TRBV7-9 | 15 | TRBJ2-5
CASSSPGVYEQYF | TGTGCCAGCAGCTCCCCGGGGGTCTACGAGCAGTACTTC | NA | many | TRBV13 | 13 | TRBJ2-7
CASSTGTASNQPQHF | TGTGCCAGCAGCACCGGGACAGCGAGCAATCAGCCCCAGCATTTT | TRBD1 | many | TRBV7-8 | 15 | TRBJ1-5
CASSLSASRHTDTQYF | TGTGCCAGCAGTTTATCCGCTAGCCGACACACAGATACGCAGTATTTT | NA | many | TRBV27 | 16 | TRBJ2-3
CASSVEGGDTEAFF | TGTGCCAGCAGCGTAGAGGGCGGGGACACTGAAGCTTTCTTT | NA | many | TRBV9 | 14 | TRBJ1-1
CSAIYENTDTQYF | TGCAGTGCTATCTATGAGAACACAGATACGCAGTATTTT | NA | many | TRBV20-1 | 13 | TRBJ2-3
CASSSRLDEQFF | TGTGCCAGCAGTTCTCGGTTGGATGAGCAGTTCTTC | NA | medium-sized | TRBV6-2/TRBV6-3 | 12 | TRBJ2-1
CASSTSRVGEYDQPQHF | TGTGCCAGTAGTACTTCTCGTGTCGGGGAATACGATCAGCCCCAGCATTTT | NA | many | TRBV19 | 17 | TRBJ1-5
CASSKAGGLAAKNNEQFF | TGTGCCAGCAGCAAAGCGGGGGGTCTAGCGGCGAAAAACAATGAGCAGTTCTTC | NA | many | TRBV21-1 | 18 | TRBJ2-1
CASRPRTWSTDTQYF | TGTGCCAGCAGACCCAGGACTTGGAGCACAGATACGCAGTATTTT | NA | few | TRBV5-8 | 15 | TRBJ2-3
CATREGMNTEAFF | TGTGCCACTAGGGAAGGGATGAACACTGAAGCTTTCTTT | NA | many | TRBV10-3 | 13 | TRBJ1-1
CSATGTLRSQETQYF | TGCAGTGCCACCGGGACACTCAGGTCCCAAGAGACCCAGTACTTC | NA | many | TRBV20-1 | 15 | TRBJ2-5
CASSPKSSPGTEAFF | TGTGCCAGCAGCCCTAAGTCTTCGCCGGGCACTGAAGCTTTCTTT | NA | many | TRBV11-3 | 15 | TRBJ1-1
CASSLQQGRSYNEQFF | TGCGCCAGCAGCCTTCAACAGGGCCGCTCCTACAATGAGCAGTTCTTC | NA | many | TRBV5-1 | 16 | TRBJ2-1
CASSLVWGLNTEAFF | TGCGCCAGCAGCTTGGTCTGGGGGTTAAACACTGAAGCTTTCTTT | NA | many | TRBV5-1 | 15 | TRBJ1-1
CASSLLPPLSYEQYF | TGTGCCAGCAGTTTATTGCCCCCGCTCTCCTACGAGCAGTACTTC | NA | many | TRBV28 | 15 | TRBJ2-7
CASSSADRGLFQPQHF | TGTGCCAGCAGTTCCGCGGACAGGGGGCTATTTCAGCCCCAGCATTTT | TRBD1 | many | TRBV12-3/TRBV12-4 | 16 | TRBJ1-5
CASSPQGYNEQFF | TGCGCCAGCAGCCCACAGGGGTACAATGAGCAGTTCTTC | TRBD1 | many | TRBV5-1 | 13 | TRBJ2-1
CASRLAQGDPPKHF | TGTGCAAGTCGCTTAGCCCAGGGTGACCCTCCGAAGCATTTT | NA | once | TRBV12-2 | 14 | TRBJ1-5
CASSEAGQGYTDTQYF | TGTGCCAGCAGTGAAGCGGGACAGGGGTACACAGATACGCAGTATTTT | TRBD1 | medium-sized | TRBV2 | 16 | TRBJ2-3
CASSLGGLETQYF | TGTGCCAGCAGCTTAGGGGGCTTGGAGACCCAGTACTTC | TRBD1 | many | TRBV5-6 | 13 | TRBJ2-5
CASSFSISGLPYEQYF | TGTGCCAGCAGTTTTTCTATTTCGGGGCTCCCCTACGAGCAGTACTTC | NA | medium-sized | TRBV28 | 16 | TRBJ2-7
CASSAGRMGFSEAFF | TGTGCCAGCAGCGCGGGACGAATGGGTTTCAGTGAAGCTTTCTTT | NA | medium-sized | TRBV12-3/TRBV12-4 | 15 | TRBJ1-1
CASSPVPESYEQYF | TGTGCCAGCAGTCCCGTTCCGGAAAGCTACGAGCAGTACTTC | NA | medium-sized | TRBV27 | 14 | TRBJ2-7
CASSGAGTGYNEQFF | TGTGCCAGCAGTGGCGCCGGGACAGGGTACAATGAGCAGTTCTTC | TRBD1 | many | TRBV2 | 15 | TRBJ2-1
CASSSLWDYEQYF | TGTGCCAGCAGCTCCCTTTGGGATTACGAGCAGTACTTC | NA | many | TRBV12-3/TRBV12-4 | 13 | TRBJ2-7
CASSRTGFNEKLFF | TGTGCCAGCAGCCGGACAGGTTTTAATGAAAAACTGTTTTTT | TRBD1 | many | TRBV9 | 14 | TRBJ1-4
CASLDRYPTDTQYF | TGTGCCAGTCTAGACAGATACCCTACAGATACGCAGTATTTT | NA | many | TRBV6-2/TRBV6-3 | 14 | TRBJ2-3
CASSLGISYGYTF | TGTGCCAGCAGTTTAGGCATTTCCTATGGCTACACCTTC | NA | many | TRBV28 | 13 | TRBJ1-2
CSVEWTSRYGYTF | TGCAGCGTTGAATGGACTTCTCGATATGGCTACACCTTC | NA | medium-sized | TRBV29-1 | 13 | TRBJ1-2
CASSGAGSAGNEQFF | TGTGCCAGCAGTGGGGCCGGGTCCGCGGGAAATGAGCAGTTCTTC | NA | many | TRBV6-1 | 15 | TRBJ2-1
CASSLDRGTNQPQHF | TGTGCCAGTAGCCTTGACAGGGGCACCAATCAGCCCCAGCATTTT | TRBD1 | many | TRBV19 | 15 | TRBJ1-5
CASSQQIQPGQVSYEQYF | TGTGCCAGCAGTCAACAGATTCAGCCGGGACAGGTTTCCTACGAGCAGTACTTC | TRBD1 | medium-sized | TRBV2 | 18 | TRBJ2-7
CASHFGGELFF | TGTGCCAGCCATTTTGGTGGGGAGCTGTTTTTT | NA | NA | TRBV28 | 11 | TRBJ2-2
CASSPTGGADYGYTF | TGTGCCAGCAGTCCGACAGGGGGCGCCGACTATGGCTACACCTTC | TRBD1 | medium-sized | TRBV12-3/TRBV12-4 | 15 | TRBJ1-2